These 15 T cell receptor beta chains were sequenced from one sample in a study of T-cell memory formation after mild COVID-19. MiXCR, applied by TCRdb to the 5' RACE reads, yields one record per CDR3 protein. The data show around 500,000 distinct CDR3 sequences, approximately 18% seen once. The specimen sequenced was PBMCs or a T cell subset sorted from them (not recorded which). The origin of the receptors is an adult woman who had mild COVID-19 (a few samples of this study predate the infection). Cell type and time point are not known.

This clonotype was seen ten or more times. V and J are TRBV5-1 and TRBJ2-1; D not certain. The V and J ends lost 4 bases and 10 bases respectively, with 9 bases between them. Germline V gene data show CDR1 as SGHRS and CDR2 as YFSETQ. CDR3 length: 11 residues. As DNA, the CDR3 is TGCGCCAGCAGCGTAGCAGGAGAGCAGTTCTTC. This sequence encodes CASSVAGEQFF.

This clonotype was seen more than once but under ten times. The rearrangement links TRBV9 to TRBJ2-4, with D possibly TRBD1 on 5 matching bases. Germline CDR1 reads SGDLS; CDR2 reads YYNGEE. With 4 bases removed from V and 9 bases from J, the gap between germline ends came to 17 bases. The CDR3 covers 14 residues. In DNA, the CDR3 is TGTGCCAGCAGCTTAAGATCAGGGTCAGGCATTCAGTACTTC. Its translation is CASSLRSGSGIQYF. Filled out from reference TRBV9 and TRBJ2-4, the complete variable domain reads DSGVTQTPKHLITATGQRVTLRCSPRSGDLSVYWYQQSLDQGLQFLIQYYNGEERAKGNILERFSAQQFPDLHSELNLSSLELGDSALYFCASSLRSGSGIQYFGAGTRLSVL.

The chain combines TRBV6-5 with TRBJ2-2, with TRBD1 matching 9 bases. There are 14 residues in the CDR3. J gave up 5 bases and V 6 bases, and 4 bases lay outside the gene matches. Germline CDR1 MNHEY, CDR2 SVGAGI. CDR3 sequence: CASRGQGRTGELFF. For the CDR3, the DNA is TGTGCCAGCAGGGGACAGGGTCGGACCGGGGAGCTGTTTTTT.

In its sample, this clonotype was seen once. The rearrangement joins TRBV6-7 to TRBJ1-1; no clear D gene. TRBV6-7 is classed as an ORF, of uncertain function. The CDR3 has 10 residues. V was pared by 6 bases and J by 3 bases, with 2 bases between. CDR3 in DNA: TGTGCCAGCAGCTACACTGAAGCTTTCTTT. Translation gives CASSYTEAFF.

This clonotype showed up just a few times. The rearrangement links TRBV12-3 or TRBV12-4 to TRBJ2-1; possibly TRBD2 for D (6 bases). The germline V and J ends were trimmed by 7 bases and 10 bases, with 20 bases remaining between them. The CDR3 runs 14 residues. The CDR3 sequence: CASIPGLVRGEQFF. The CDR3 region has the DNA TGTGCCAGCATTCCGGGACTGGTCCGGGGCGAGCAGTTCTTC.

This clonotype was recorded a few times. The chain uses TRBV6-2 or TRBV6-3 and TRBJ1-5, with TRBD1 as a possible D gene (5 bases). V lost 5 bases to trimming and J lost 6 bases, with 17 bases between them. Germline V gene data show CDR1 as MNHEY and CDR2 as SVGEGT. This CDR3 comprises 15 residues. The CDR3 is CASSNTKGAGQPQHF. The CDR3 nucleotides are TGTGCCAGCAGTAATACGAAAGGGGCAGGTCAGCCCCAGCATTTT.

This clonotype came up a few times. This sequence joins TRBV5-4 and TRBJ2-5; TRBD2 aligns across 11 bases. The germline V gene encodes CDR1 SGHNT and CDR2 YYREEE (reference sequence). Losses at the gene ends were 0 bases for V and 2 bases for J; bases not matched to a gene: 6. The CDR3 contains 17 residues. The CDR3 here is CASSLGPTSGEQETQYF. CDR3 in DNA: TGTGCCAGCAGCTTGGGACCGACTAGCGGGGAACAAGAGACCCAGTACTTC. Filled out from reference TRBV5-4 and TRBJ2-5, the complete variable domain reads ETGVTQSPTHLIKTRGQQVTLRCSSQSGHNTVSWYQQALGQGPQFIFQYYREEENGRGNFPPRFSGLQFPNYSSELNVNALELDDSALYLCASSLGPTSGEQETQYFGPGTRLLVL.

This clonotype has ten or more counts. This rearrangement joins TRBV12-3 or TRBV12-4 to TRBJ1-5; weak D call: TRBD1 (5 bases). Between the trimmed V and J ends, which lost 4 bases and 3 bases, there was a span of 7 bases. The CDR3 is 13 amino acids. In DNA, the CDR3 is TGTGCCAGCAGTTCGACAGACAATCAGCCCCAGCATTTT. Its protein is CASSSTDNQPQHF.

The CDR3 is CASSHPGQGAGGYTF. As DNA, the CDR3 is TGTGCCAGCAGCCATCCGGGACAGGGGGCTGGTGGCTACACCTTC. The gene calls are TRBV4-2 and TRBJ1-2; TRBD1 agrees at 12 bases. The CDR3 contains 15 residues. Unmatched junction bases numbered 6, after V lost 3 bases and J lost 7 bases. From germline, CDR1 is LGHNA and CDR2 YNFKEQ.

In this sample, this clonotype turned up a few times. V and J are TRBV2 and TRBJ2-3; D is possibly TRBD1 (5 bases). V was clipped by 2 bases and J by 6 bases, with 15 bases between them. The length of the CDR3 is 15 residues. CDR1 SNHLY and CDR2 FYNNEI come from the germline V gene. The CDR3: CASSESAQGWDTQYF. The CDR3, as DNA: TGTGCCAGCAGTGAATCGGCCCAGGGTTGGGATACGCAGTATTTT. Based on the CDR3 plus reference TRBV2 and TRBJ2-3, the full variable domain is EPEVTQTPSHQVTQMGQEVILRCVPISNHLYFYWYRQILGQKVEFLVSFYNNEISEKSEIFDDQFSVERPDGSNFTLKIRSTKLEDSAMYFCASSESAQGWDTQYFGPGTRLTVL.

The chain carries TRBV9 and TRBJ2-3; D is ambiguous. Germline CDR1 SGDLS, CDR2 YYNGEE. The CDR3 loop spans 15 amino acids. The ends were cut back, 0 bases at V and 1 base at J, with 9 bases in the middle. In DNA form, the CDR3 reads TGTGCCAGCAGCGTAGAGGGTTCTCGCACAGATACGCAGTATTTT. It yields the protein CASSVEGSRTDTQYF. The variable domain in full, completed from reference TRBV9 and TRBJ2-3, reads DSGVTQTPKHLITATGQRVTLRCSPRSGDLSVYWYQQSLDQGLQFLIQYYNGEERAKGNILERFSAQQFPDLHSELNLSSLELGDSALYFCASSVEGSRTDTQYFGPGTRLTVL.

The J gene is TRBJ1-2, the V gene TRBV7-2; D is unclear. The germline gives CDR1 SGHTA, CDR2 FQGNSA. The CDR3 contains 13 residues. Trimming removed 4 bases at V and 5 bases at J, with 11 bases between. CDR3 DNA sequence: TGTGCCAGCAGCTCCGGGCCCTCTTATGGCTACACCTTC. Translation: CASSSGPSYGYTF.

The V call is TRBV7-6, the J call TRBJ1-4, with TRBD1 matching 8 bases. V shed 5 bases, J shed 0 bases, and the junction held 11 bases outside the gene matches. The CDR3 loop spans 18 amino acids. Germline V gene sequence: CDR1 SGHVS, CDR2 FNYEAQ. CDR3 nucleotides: TGTGCCAGCAGCAACCCGGGACAGGAATTTACAACTAATGAAAAACTGTTTTTT. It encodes CASSNPGQEFTTNEKLFF.

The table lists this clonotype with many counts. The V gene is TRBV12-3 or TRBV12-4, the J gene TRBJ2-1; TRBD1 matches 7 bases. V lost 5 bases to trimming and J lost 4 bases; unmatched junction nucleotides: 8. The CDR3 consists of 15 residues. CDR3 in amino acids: CASSPGTGVYNEQFF. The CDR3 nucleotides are TGTGCCAGCAGTCCGGGAACAGGGGTATACAATGAGCAGTTCTTC.

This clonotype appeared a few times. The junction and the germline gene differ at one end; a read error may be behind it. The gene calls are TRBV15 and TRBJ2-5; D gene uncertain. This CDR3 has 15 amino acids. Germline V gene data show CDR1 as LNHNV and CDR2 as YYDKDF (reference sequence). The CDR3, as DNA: TGTGCCACCAGTAGAGACGGACGGAACCAAGAGACCCAGTACTTC. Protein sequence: CATSRDGRNQETQYF.